These 16 T cell receptor beta chains share one sample of origin, sequenced in a study of blood T cell repertoires in COVID-19. Clones were read by immunoSEQ multiplex PCR, and TCRdb kept only the in-frame ones, dropping some. The table lists 160,000 or so clones, more than 65% of them singletons. Sequencing used peripheral blood. The receptor source for this set is a woman in her fifties or sixties with acute or convalescent COVID-19.

This clone has a single count. The V gene is TRBV28, the J gene TRBJ1-4; a weak D match, TRBD1 (5 bases). The CDR3 has 16 residues. V was pared by 3 bases and J by 6 bases, with 17 bases between. Germline V gene data show CDR1 as MDHEN and CDR2 as SYDVKM. This CDR3 is CASSFPLGGTDEKLFF. DNA for the CDR3: TGTGCCAGCAGTTTCCCCTTGGGGGGGACGGATGAAAAACTGTTTTTT.

V and J are TRBV7-3 and TRBJ1-2; the match to TRBD1 covers 10 bases. This CDR3 is 12 amino acids long. V lost 8 bases and J lost 3; bases outside the gene matches: 0. CDR1 is SGHTA and CDR2 is FQGTGA in the germline V gene. This chain's CDR3 is CASGQGDYGYTF. The CDR3 coding sequence is TGTGCCAGCGGACAGGGGGACTATGGCTACACCTTC.

The J gene is TRBJ2-2, the V gene TRBV27; perhaps TRBD2 as D (6 bases). The CDR3 is 14 residues long. Trimming took 3 bases from V and 7 from J, leaving 12 bases between them. CDR1 and CDR2 from the germline V gene are MNHEY and SMNVEV (reference sequence). The CDR3 DNA is TGTGCCAGCAGTTTTGAAGCCGGGAGCGGGGAGCTGTTTTTT. It yields the protein CASSFEAGSGELFF.

The chain carries TRBV4-1 and TRBJ1-1; D remains ambiguous. Trimming cost V 1 base and J 5 bases, with 8 bases left between them. CDR1 MGHRA and CDR2 YSYEKL come from the germline V gene. This CDR3 has 13 amino acids. The CDR3 nucleotides are TGCGCCAGCAGCCAAGTGCAGCGGACTGAAGCTTTCTTT. This sequence encodes CASSQVQRTEAFF.

This rearrangement joins TRBV15 to TRBJ1-2, with TRBD1 identical over 9 bases. V shed 1 base, J shed 2 bases, and the junction held 8 bases outside the gene matches. CDR3 length equals 17 residues. In germline, CDR1 is LNHNV, CDR2 YYDKDF (reference sequence). CDR3 residues: CATSRGGGQGANYGYTF. The CDR3 nucleotides read TGTGCCACCAGCAGAGGTGGGGGACAGGGTGCGAACTATGGCTACACCTTC.

This clone appeared once. The chain recombines TRBV14 with TRBJ2-2, with a tentative D call TRBD1 (5 bases). V lost 4 bases and J lost 6, with 9 bases in between. Germline V lookup: CDR1 SGHDN, CDR2 FVKESK. This CDR3 is 13 amino acids long. CDR3 DNA sequence: TGTGCCAGCAGCCCCAGGGTGGCCGGGGAGCTGTTTTTT. Protein: CASSPRVAGELFF.

This clone was seen more than once but under ten times. The chain has TRBV4-3 and TRBJ1-5; D call uncertain. Germline V CDR1 and CDR2: LGHNA, YSLEER. The CDR3 length is 13 residues. Trimming shortened V by 0 bases and J by 7 bases, and 7 bases separated the two germline ends. CDR3: CASSQDVYQPQHF. CDR3 DNA sequence: TGCGCCAGCAGCCAAGATGTCTACCAGCCCCAGCATTTT.

This rearrangement joins TRBV27 to TRBJ1-2; TRBD1 matches at 8 bases. The junction had 14 bases not matched to a gene; V was cut back by 5 bases and J by 6 bases. CDR1 is MNHEY and CDR2 is SMNVEV in the germline V gene (reference sequence). The CDR3 has 16 amino acids. DNA of the CDR3: TGTGCCAGCAGTATAGGAACACAGGGGGAAGGGAATGGCTACACCTTC. It yields the protein CASSIGTQGEGNGYTF.

This chain uses TRBV4-2 with TRBJ2-5; D uncertain. Trimming left V 4 bases short and J 3 bases short, with 12 bases between. Per the germline V gene, CDR1 is LGHNA and CDR2 is YNFKEQ. The CDR3 totals 14 residues. The CDR3 is CASSLAVTEETQYF. Written as DNA, the CDR3 is TGTGCCAGCAGCCTCGCGGTGACCGAAGAGACCCAGTACTTC.

This chain links TRBV10-3 with TRBJ2-7, with 7 bases identical to TRBD1. The CDR3 is 12 amino acids. Per the germline V gene, CDR1 is ENHRY and CDR2 is SYGVKD. V lost 10 bases to trimming and J lost 6 bases; unmatched junction nucleotides: 9. CDR3 coding DNA: TGTGCCACGAACCCGGGACAGTCCGAGCAGTACTTC. This sequence encodes CATNPGQSEQYF.

The chain couples TRBV28 to TRBJ1-2, with TRBD1 matching over 7 bases. CDR1 is MDHEN, CDR2 SYDVKM, per germline. V lost 4 bases, J lost 8 bases, and 10 bases stayed unmatched. There are 14 residues in the CDR3. The CDR3 loop reads CASSYPGQVYGYTF. The CDR3 DNA reads TGTGCCAGCAGTTACCCTGGACAGGTCTACGGCTACACCTTC.

The chain couples TRBV7-2 to TRBJ1-2; 7 nucleotides agree with TRBD1. CDR3 length: 16 amino acids. J was trimmed by 8 bases and V by 1 base; bases with no gene match: 13. Per the germline V gene, CDR1 is SGHTA and CDR2 is FQGNSA. The chain's CDR3 is CASSLDPEGARGGYTF. For the CDR3, the DNA is TGTGCCAGCAGCTTAGACCCCGAGGGGGCGCGGGGAGGCTACACCTTC.

The rearrangement joins TRBV10-3 to TRBJ1-3; 9 bases fit TRBD1. Germline V gene lookup returns CDR1 ENHRY and CDR2 SYGVKD. The CDR3 sequence is 14 residues long. Trimming cost V 8 bases and J 6 bases; bases outside gene matches: 8. DNA of the CDR3: TGTGCCATCGAGGACAGGGGAGGTTCAAACACCATATATTTT. Translated, it gives CAIEDRGGSNTIYF.

The chain is built from TRBV27 and TRBJ2-7; tentatively, D is TRBD1 (6 bases). The CDR3 consists of 16 residues. Germline loops: CDR1 MNHEY, CDR2 SMNVEV (reference sequence). The V end was cut by 2 bases, the J end by 0 bases, with 14 bases between. CDR3 coding DNA: TGTGCCAGCAGTTTAGCCACAGGGTACCTCTCCTACGAGCAGTACTTC. This sequence encodes CASSLATGYLSYEQYF.

This sequence joins TRBV6-5 and TRBJ1-1, with 8 nucleotides matching TRBD1. The germline gives CDR1 MNHEY, CDR2 SVGAGI. Unmatched junction bases numbered 1, after V lost 2 bases and J lost 2 bases. The CDR3 is 14 amino acids. The CDR3, as DNA: TGTGCCAGCAGTTACACAGGGGGTAACACTGAAGCTTTCTTT. Translated: CASSYTGGNTEAFF.

The V gene is TRBV12-3 or TRBV12-4, the J gene TRBJ2-1; 11 nucleotides agree with TRBD2. CDR3 length equals 13 residues. J lost 8 bases, V lost 6 bases, and 3 bases had no gene match. CDR3 amino acids: CASSLAGGYEQFF. CDR3 DNA sequence: TGTGCCAGCAGCCTAGCGGGAGGCTATGAGCAGTTCTTC.